Each of the 28 T cell receptor beta chains below was sequenced from the same sample in a study of T-cell reconstitution after alpha-beta-depleted transplantation in children. Unique molecular identifiers were used in preparing the TCRbeta library. From the PCR reads, TCRdb called clonotypes with MiXCR, one entry per CDR3 protein. The sample consists of about 420,000 distinct CDR3 sequences, roughly 15% of them appearing once. This material consisted of PBMCs, mostly from graft donor cells, taken 360 days after TCRalphabeta/CD19-depleted stem cell transplant. These TCRs come from a boy in the first two years of life who had a stem cell transplant for Wiskott-Aldrich syndrome, so the T cells may come from the graft donor.

In its sample, this clonotype was seen many times. The gene calls are TRBV5-1 and TRBJ2-2; the D gene is possibly TRBD1 (5 bases). V was trimmed by 4 bases and J by 0 bases, leaving 7 bases between them. CDR1 and CDR2 (germline): SGHRS, YFSETQ. The CDR3 covers 14 residues. CDR3 DNA sequence: TGCGCCAGCAGCGCCAGGGCGAACACCGGGGAGCTGTTTTTT. It encodes CASSARANTGELFF.

This clonotype has only a few counts. This chain links TRBV4-3 with TRBJ2-1, with D perhaps TRBD2 (6 bases). CDR1 and CDR2 (germline): LGHNA, YSLEER. The CDR3 length is 15 residues. Trimming took 1 base from V and 4 from J, leaving 11 bases between them. The CDR3: CASSQVGSPYNEQFF. CDR3 nucleotide sequence: TGCGCCAGCAGCCAAGTCGGGAGCCCATACAATGAGCAGTTCTTC.

As concerns this clonotype: At one end the junction does not follow the germline gene, possibly because of a read error. The gene calls are TRBV7-6 and TRBJ2-1; D uncertain. The CDR3 has 11 residues. Germline CDR1 SGHVS, CDR2 FNYEAQ. The DNA for the CDR3 is TGTGCCAGCAGCTTACCCCCCGAAGTGCTCTTC. Translation: CASSLPPEVLF.

The rearrangement uses TRBV7-9 and TRBJ2-5; a possible D gene is TRBD2 (6 bases). The germline V gene has CDR1 SEHNR and CDR2 FQNEAQ (reference sequence). Trimming removed 5 bases at V and 4 bases at J, with 11 bases between. This CDR3 has 13 amino acids. The CDR3 DNA is TGTGCCAGCAGCGGTCGGGGGAGAGAGACCCAGTACTTC. It translates to CASSGRGRETQYF. The full variable domain, in which reference TRBV7-9 and TRBJ2-5 provide the parts outside the CDR3, is DTGVSQNPRHKITKRGQNVTFRCDPISEHNRLYWYRQTLGQGPEFLTYFQNEAQLEKSRLLSDRFSAERPKGSFSTLEIQRTEQGDSAMYLCASSGRGRETQYFGPGTRLLVL.

This clonotype was counted only a few times. This rearrangement joins TRBV18 to TRBJ2-3, with TRBD2 as a possible D gene (6 bases). This CDR3 contains 14 residues. Looked up from germline, CDR1 is KGHSH and CDR2 is LQKENI. Trimming stripped 6 bases from V and 6 bases from J, with 16 bases between. The CDR3 DNA reads TGTGCCAGCTCGCCGGGACTTCTTCTGGATACGCAGTATTTT. Translation: CASSPGLLLDTQYF.

The chain is built from TRBV5-1 and TRBJ2-2; 8 positions match TRBD2. This CDR3 region has 13 residues. V shed 7 bases, J shed 9 bases, and the junction held 8 bases outside the gene matches. Looked up from germline, CDR1 is SGHRS and CDR2 is YFSETQ. The chain's CDR3 is CASGSGIIRELFF. The CDR3 DNA is TGCGCCAGCGGTAGCGGGATTATCAGGGAGCTGTTTTTT.

The V call is TRBV12-3 or TRBV12-4, the J call TRBJ2-3; 13 nucleotides match TRBD2. V shed 4 bases and J 0 bases; nucleotides not matched to a gene: 7. The CDR3 runs 18 residues. This CDR3 is CASSSGLAGAPSTDTQYF. CDR3 nucleotide sequence: TGTGCCAGCAGTTCTGGACTAGCGGGAGCCCCTAGCACAGATACGCAGTATTTT.

This chain links TRBV12-3 or TRBV12-4 with TRBJ2-3, with 7 nucleotides matching TRBD2. J gave up 4 bases and V 5 bases, and 9 bases lay outside the gene matches. The CDR3 loop spans 15 amino acids. The CDR3 DNA is TGTGCCAGCAGTCCGGGACTATCCTCCGCAGATACGCAGTATTTT. Encoded protein: CASSPGLSSADTQYF.

This clonotype came up a few times. The chain is built from TRBV10-3 and TRBJ2-7; tentatively, D is TRBD1 (6 bases). The CDR3 sequence is 16 residues long. Germline loops: CDR1 ENHRY, CDR2 SYGVKD. V shed 0 bases and J shed 0 bases, with 12 bases lying between them. The CDR3 region has the DNA TGTGCCATCAGTGAGTCAGGGACAAGGGGCTCCTACGAGCAGTACTTC. This sequence encodes CAISESGTRGSYEQYF.

This chain joins TRBV19 and TRBJ1-6, with TRBD1 matching over 8 bases. CDR1 LNHDA and CDR2 SQIVND come from the germline V gene (reference sequence). This CDR3 comprises 14 residues. The V segment lost 8 bases and the J segment 7 bases; nucleotides outside the gene matches: 7. Here the CDR3 reads CASSWTGRNSPLHF. In DNA form, the CDR3 reads TGTGCCAGTTCCTGGACAGGGAGAAATTCACCCCTCCACTTT.

There are a few counts of this clonotype. The chain joins TRBV18 to TRBJ2-5; D is uncertain. The V and J ends lost 5 bases and 2 bases respectively, with 18 bases between them. The CDR3 length is 16 residues. CDR1 is KGHSH, CDR2 LQKENI, per germline. For the CDR3, the DNA is TGTGCCAGCTCAAAACAGAGTAAAGTCACGCAAGAGACCCAGTACTTC. Its translation is CASSKQSKVTQETQYF.

This clonotype was seen a few times. V gene TRBV19 combines with J gene TRBJ2-1; 11 bases map to TRBD2. CDR1 and CDR2 (germline): LNHDA, SQIVND (reference sequence). V lost 6 bases to trimming and J lost 7 bases; unmatched junction nucleotides: 14. CDR3 length: 17 residues. The CDR3 spells CASSDFSGRVLGNEQFF. CDR3 nucleotide sequence: TGTGCCAGTAGCGACTTTAGCGGGAGGGTCTTAGGTAATGAGCAGTTCTTC. The complete variable domain, with remaining parts taken from reference TRBV19 and TRBJ2-1, reads DGGITQSPKYLFRKEGQNVTLSCEQNLNHDAMYWYRQDPGQGLRLIYYSQIVNDFQKGDIAEGYSVSREKKESFPLTVTSAQKNPTAFYLCASSDFSGRVLGNEQFFGPGTRLTVL.

This clonotype was seen more than once but under ten times. V gene TRBV12-3 or TRBV12-4 combines with J gene TRBJ1-2; 10 bases agree with TRBD1. V shed 3 bases, J shed 3 bases, and the junction held 7 bases outside the gene matches. The CDR3 spans 16 residues. CDR3 region: CASSFRWDRGDYGYTF. The CDR3 DNA sequence: TGTGCCAGCAGTTTTAGGTGGGACAGGGGCGACTATGGCTACACCTTC.

This clonotype was seen a few times. This sequence joins TRBV6-5 and TRBJ1-2, with 9 bases fitting TRBD1. The V segment lost 2 bases and the J segment 6 bases; nucleotides outside the gene matches: 7. The CDR3 is 15 amino acids. Germline values: CDR1 MNHEY, CDR2 SVGAGI. This chain's CDR3 is CASSYPRDRDDGYTF. CDR3 nucleotides: TGTGCCAGCAGTTACCCCCGGGACAGGGATGATGGCTACACCTTC.

This chain connects TRBV19 to TRBJ2-3; TRBD2 aligns across 10 bases. The CDR3 is 14 residues long. Trimming removed 8 bases from V and 4 bases from J; junction bases left unmatched: 6. The germline gives CDR1 LNHDA, CDR2 SQIVND (reference sequence). The CDR3, as DNA: TGTGCCAGTGCCTACAGCGGGAGGGCAGATACGCAGTATTTT. Its translation is CASAYSGRADTQYF.

This clonotype has more than one count but fewer than ten. The chain has TRBV11-1 and TRBJ2-3, with TRBD2 matching 13 bases. With V trimmed by 2 bases and J by 2 bases, 7 bases remained unmatched. From germline, CDR1 is SGHAT and CDR2 FQDESV (reference sequence). The CDR3 spans 18 residues. The CDR3 bases are TGTGCCAGCAGCTTATCCCGACTAGCGGGGGGCCTCACAGATACGCAGTATTTT. Translation: CASSLSRLAGGLTDTQYF.

This clonotype has a handful of counts. This sequence joins TRBV10-3 and TRBJ2-7; the match to TRBD2 covers 8 bases. V lost 5 bases, J lost 1 base, and 1 base stayed unmatched. There are 13 residues in the CDR3. Looked up from germline, CDR1 is ENHRY and CDR2 is SYGVKD. The CDR3: CAISSGSSYEQYF. DNA for the CDR3: TGTGCCATCAGTAGCGGGAGTTCCTACGAGCAGTACTTC.

The DNA for the CDR3 is TGCAGTGCTAGAGCCAACTATAATTCACCCCTCCACTTT. Translation gives CSARANYNSPLHF. V and J are TRBV20-1 and TRBJ1-6; D uncertain. Per the germline V gene, CDR1 is DFQATT and CDR2 is SNEGSKA (reference sequence). The CDR3 consists of 13 residues. With 1 base removed from V and 3 bases from J, the gap between germline ends came to 4 bases.

This clonotype was counted between two and nine times. This rearrangement joins TRBV14 to TRBJ2-7; D is tentatively TRBD1 or TRBD2 (6 bases each). Germline-derived CDR1 and CDR2 are SGHDN and FVKESK. Between the trimmed V and J ends, which lost 6 bases and 3 bases, there was a span of 21 bases. This CDR3 is 16 amino acids long. The CDR3 region has the DNA TGTGCCAGCAGTCCAAGGTACAGGGACTTCATCTACGAGCAGTACTTC. Translation gives CASSPRYRDFIYEQYF.

The J gene is TRBJ2-7, the V gene TRBV28; D might be TRBD1 (8 bases). Trimming removed 6 bases from V and 4 bases from J, with 13 bases in between. This CDR3 is built from 13 residues. The germline gives CDR1 MDHEN, CDR2 SYDVKM. DNA of the CDR3: TGTGCCAGCAGAGACAGGGGAGGGTACGAGCAGTACTTC. Its translation: CASRDRGGYEQYF.

The table lists this clonotype with many counts. The V gene is TRBV5-4, the J gene TRBJ2-5; D tentatively reads TRBD1 or TRBD2 (5 bases each). CDR3 size: 14 residues. V shed 0 bases and J shed 5 bases, with 11 bases lying between them. CDR1 is SGHNT and CDR2 is YYREEE in the germline V gene (reference sequence). In DNA form, the CDR3 reads TGTGCCAGCAGCTTGGGGACGGGGCGGGAGACCCAGTACTTC. Translated: CASSLGTGRETQYF.

In this sample, this clonotype turned up a few times. V gene TRBV12-3 or TRBV12-4 combines with J gene TRBJ2-2, with D unresolved. This CDR3 region has 12 residues. Trimming took 7 bases from V and 6 from J, leaving 9 bases between them. The CDR3 is CASTLSPGELFF. For the CDR3, the DNA is TGTGCCAGCACCCTCTCCCCCGGGGAGCTGTTTTTT.

This clonotype was found a few times. The gene calls are TRBV4-3 and TRBJ2-7; 15 nucleotides agree with TRBD2. This CDR3 is built from 17 residues. Losses at the gene ends were 1 base for V and 9 bases for J; bases not matched to a gene: 10. Germline CDR1 is LGHNA and CDR2 is YSLEER. The CDR3 nucleotides read TGCGCCAGCAGCCAAGCCATCCCGGGACTAGCGGGAGGAGCGCAGTACTTC. Translation gives CASSQAIPGLAGGAQYF.

This clonotype was observed a single time. The chain joins TRBV19 to TRBJ1-5; TRBD1 agrees at 9 bases. The germline V gene has CDR1 LNHDA and CDR2 SQIVND (reference sequence). The CDR3 length is 13 residues. V dropped 9 bases and J dropped 5; count of bases not matched to a gene: 5. CDR3 nucleotides: TGTGCCAGCCGTGGACAGGGGTATCAGCCCCAGCATTTT. This translates into CASRGQGYQPQHF.

This clonotype has a handful of counts. The chain has TRBV3-1 and TRBJ2-2, with TRBD2 identical over 12 bases. V was clipped by 5 bases and J by 7 bases; unmatched bases: 14. This CDR3 is built from 18 residues. The germline CDR1 and CDR2 sequences are LGHDT and YNNKEL (reference sequence). CDR3 amino acids: CASSARWTSGTSGGELFF. The DNA for the CDR3 is TGTGCCAGCAGCGCAAGGTGGACTAGCGGGACATCAGGCGGGGAGCTGTTTTTT.

The V and J genes are TRBV4-2 and TRBJ2-7; D gene ambiguous. Trimming removed 0 bases at V and 3 bases at J, with 18 bases between. The CDR3 is 17 residues long. Germline values: CDR1 LGHNA, CDR2 YNFKEQ. CDR3 bases: TGTGCCAGCAGCCAAGATGGTGATAGGGAAAAATACTACGAGCAGTACTTC. Translating gives CASSQDGDREKYYEQYF.

This clonotype appeared a few times. This chain joins TRBV24-1 and TRBJ2-5; weak D call: TRBD2 (6 bases). There are 15 residues in the CDR3. V was trimmed by 4 bases and J by 1 base, leaving 12 bases between them. Germline loops: CDR1 KGHDR, CDR2 SFDVKD. CDR3: CATSEPGGPQETQYF. The CDR3 coding sequence is TGTGCCACCAGTGAACCCGGGGGTCCCCAAGAGACCCAGTACTTC.

There are a few counts of this clonotype. The chain recombines TRBV6-5 with TRBJ1-1, with no clear D. Germline loops: CDR1 MNHEY, CDR2 SVGAGI. V shed 2 bases and J shed 0 bases, with 13 bases lying between them. The CDR3 has 16 amino acids. In nucleotides, the CDR3 is TGTGCCAGCAGTTACATGGCCAGGCTTATGAACACTGAAGCTTTCTTT. Translated: CASSYMARLMNTEAFF.